A selection of T cell receptor beta chains follows, all from one sample in a study of T cells in localized non-small cell lung cancer. Only in-frame clones appear in the TCRdb table, and some are missing; sequencing was by immunoSEQ multiplex PCR. The sample gives about 40,000 clones, roughly 90% of which show up once; over 9.5% is in the top ten. The sample here was PBMCs, taken before any cancer treatment. All receptors derive from a woman aged 40-75 years with stage II lung adenocarcinoma. CDR3s include the opening cysteine and the closing phenylalanine or tryptophan. A D gene is named only where the DNA matches it firmly.

v_call	d_call	j_call	cdr3_length	cdr3_aa
TRBV7-9	.	TRBJ1-2	14	CASSLAVANYGYTF
TRBV7-2	.	TRBJ2-1	14	CASSLLSINNEQFF
TRBV6-5	TRBD1	TRBJ2-2	15	CASRWTGQRTGELFF
TRBV9	TRBD1	TRBJ2-1	16	CASSVVSTGQVNEQFF
TRBV7-9	.	TRBJ1-1	14	CASSPTTGNTEAFF
TRBV5-1	TRBD1	TRBJ2-5	15	CASSLGQGVVETQYF
TRBV2	TRBD1	TRBJ1-4	17	CASSGDRVGRTNEKLFF
TRBV5-1	TRBD2	TRBJ2-5	15	CASSLGLAGLETQYF
TRBV19	TRBD1	TRBJ2-7	14	CASTSGTGSYEQYF
TRBV14	.	TRBJ2-1	15	CASSQERTYYNEQFF
TRBV19	.	TRBJ2-5	14	CASQTETSPGTQYF
TRBV6-5	.	TRBJ1-2	14	CASSYARGFAGYTF
TRBV7-2	TRBD1	TRBJ1-5	16	CASSLSGTGVGQPQHF
TRBV10-1	TRBD2	TRBJ2-7	13	CASSPGTRNEQYF
TRBV5-1	.	TRBJ2-5	14	CASSPNGKGETQYF
TRBV6-1	.	TRBJ2-7	16	CASSEGGGESSYEQYF
TRBV6-6	TRBD1	TRBJ1-1	16	CASTDRDRGFNTEAFF
TRBV5-4	.	TRBJ1-4	14	CASSKEGGDEKLFF
TRBV28	.	TRBJ2-1	12	CASSSLGNEQFF
TRBV11-2	.	TRBJ1-1	15	CASIASPQRNTEAFF
TRBV2	TRBD2	TRBJ2-5	15	CASSESRTSATSQYF
TRBV28	TRBD1	TRBJ1-2	13	CASRPGQQYGYTF
TRBV2	TRBD2	TRBJ2-5	13	CASTKTSVETQYF
TRBV6-1	TRBD1	TRBJ2-4	13	CASMGPGGNIQYF
TRBV6-6	.	TRBJ2-6	15	CASRSRGNGANVLTF
TRBV5-4	TRBD1	TRBJ2-1	15	CASSPDRGHYNEQFF
TRBV10-1	TRBD2	TRBJ2-7	14	CATKPAGETYEQYF
TRBV29-1	TRBD1	TRBJ1-1	14	CSAWDRGLNTEAFF
TRBV5-8	TRBD1	TRBJ1-2	12	CASSLRQGANTF
TRBV10-2	.	TRBJ1-3	15	CASSESVGSANTIYF
TRBV11-2	.	TRBJ2-5	15	CASSLGPADVGTQYF
TRBV9	TRBD2	TRBJ2-5	15	CASSVLGTSGETQYF
TRBV5-1	.	TRBJ2-3	14	CASSLGDLTDTQYF
TRBV6-4	.	TRBJ2-1	16	CASSDGAGSSYNEQFF
TRBV6-6	TRBD1	TRBJ2-7	14	CASWHGQGSYEQYF
TRBV6-1	.	TRBJ2-5	14	CASSDGGYQETQYF
TRBV7-9	.	TRBJ1-2	13	CASSHTENYGYTF
TRBV11-3	.	TRBJ2-2	15	CASSPSTGHTGELFF
TRBV5-1	TRBD1	TRBJ1-3	15	CASSYTGDSGNTIYF
TRBV28	TRBD2	TRBJ2-7	15	CASSPLREGQIRQYF
TRBV18	TRBD2	TRBJ2-3	15	CASSPSGESTDTQYF
TRBV9	.	TRBJ1-6	15	CASSVEGVDNSPLHF
TRBV7-2	TRBD2	TRBJ2-7	13	CASSLGTSGSQYF
TRBV18	.	TRBJ1-1	13	CASSQTENTEAFF
TRBV6-5	.	TRBJ2-7	14	CASSKPGGTYEQYF
TRBV11-2	.	TRBJ1-3	13	CASSSQRGNTIYF
TRBV19	.	TRBJ1-1	15	CASSTTATMNTEAFF
TRBV7-3	.	TRBJ2-7	13	CACGTVEDYEQYF
TRBV5-5	.	TRBJ1-1	14	CASSLPAGGTEAFF
TRBV7-3	TRBD2	TRBJ2-1	16	CASSLNSGVSYNEQFF
TRBV11-2	.	TRBJ1-4	14	CASSLAPQGEKLFF
TRBV27	TRBD2	TRBJ2-7	15	CASSLTSGSTYEQYF
TRBV9	.	TRBJ2-1	16	CASSVGRGSSYNEQFF
TRBV14	TRBD1	TRBJ2-1	20	CASSTPRDRYTPGGDNEQFF
TRBV13	TRBD2	TRBJ2-3	14	CASSLGAGGDTQYF
TRBV9	.	TRBJ1-1	13	CASSVVGYTEAFF
TRBV28	.	TRBJ2-7	12	CASSWDRYEQYF
TRBV18	TRBD1	TRBJ1-5	14	CASSPGQGGQPQHF
TRBV7-8	TRBD1	TRBJ1-6	17	CASSLANAGQGSSPLHF
TRBV7-8	TRBD1	TRBJ1-6	16	CASSFLTGVGNSPLHF